These T cell receptor beta chains were read from a single sample in a study of blood T cell repertoires in COVID-19. Measured with immunoSEQ multiplex PCR; TCRdb has only the in-frame clones, and not every one. Among about 120,000 clones listed, more than 75% were seen once. Material: peripheral blood. The receptors shown here come from a man over 45 with active COVID-19. CDR3s leave out the opening cysteine and the closing phenylalanine or tryptophan.

CDR3 protein | J gene | V gene
ASSPETALAGLTDTQY | TRBJ2-3 | TRBV4-1
ASSLYLAGKDQPQH | TRBJ1-5 | TRBV7-6
ASGGRGNTIY | TRBJ1-3 | TRBV6-5
ASSESTGGAF | TRBJ1-1 | TRBV10-1
ASGLDRDRAVDTQY | TRBJ2-3 | TRBV12-5
ASSLARARRAYNEQF | TRBJ2-1 | TRBV11-2
ATSRDPGGLLSEQY | TRBJ2-7 | TRBV15
ASLYRRNTGELF | TRBJ2-2 | TRBV10-2
ASSQGSAWGGFTGELF | TRBJ2-2 | TRBV3-1/TRBV3-2
ASSMRQGDYEQY | TRBJ2-7 | TRBV19
ASSLEPTYNEKLF | TRBJ1-4 | TRBV5-1
ASSPLLVKASNEQF | TRBJ2-1 | TRBV11-3
ASSFLRPGLAGREQF | TRBJ2-1 | TRBV7-8
ASSPGGNNEQF | TRBJ2-1 | TRBV7-9
ASSSLQALNYGYT | TRBJ1-2 | TRBV27
ASSQGGLWAQY | TRBJ2-5 | TRBV3-1/TRBV3-2
ASSQGTGPYGYT | TRBJ1-2 | TRBV4-1
ASSQDLYGYT | TRBJ1-2 | TRBV4-2
ASSQTGLAGGLWDEQF | TRBJ2-1 | TRBV14
ASNLWGGTQY | TRBJ2-3 | TRBV6-5